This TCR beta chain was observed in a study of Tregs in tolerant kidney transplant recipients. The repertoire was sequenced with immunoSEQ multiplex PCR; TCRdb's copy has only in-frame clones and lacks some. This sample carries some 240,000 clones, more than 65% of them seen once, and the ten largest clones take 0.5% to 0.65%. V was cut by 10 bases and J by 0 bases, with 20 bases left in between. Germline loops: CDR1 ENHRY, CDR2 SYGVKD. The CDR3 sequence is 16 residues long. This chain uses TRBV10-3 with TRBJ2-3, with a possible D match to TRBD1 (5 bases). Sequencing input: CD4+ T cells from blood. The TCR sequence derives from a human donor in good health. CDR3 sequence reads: CATRASLLASTDTQYF. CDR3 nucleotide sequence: TGTGCCACCAGGGCCTCTTTGCTGGCTAGCACAGATACGCAGTATTTT.